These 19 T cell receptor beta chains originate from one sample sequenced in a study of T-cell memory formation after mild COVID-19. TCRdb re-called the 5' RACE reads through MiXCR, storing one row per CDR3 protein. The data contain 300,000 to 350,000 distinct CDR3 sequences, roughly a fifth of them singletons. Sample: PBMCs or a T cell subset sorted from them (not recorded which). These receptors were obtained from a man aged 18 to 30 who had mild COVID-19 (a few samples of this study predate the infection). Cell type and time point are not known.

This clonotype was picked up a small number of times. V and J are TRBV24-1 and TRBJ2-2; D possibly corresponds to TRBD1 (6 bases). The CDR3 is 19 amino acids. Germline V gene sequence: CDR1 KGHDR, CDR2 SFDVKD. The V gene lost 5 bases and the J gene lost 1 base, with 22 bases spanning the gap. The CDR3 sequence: CATSGISEQGPQNTGELFF. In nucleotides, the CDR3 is TGTGCCACCAGTGGCATCTCCGAACAGGGACCACAGAACACCGGGGAGCTGTTTTTT.

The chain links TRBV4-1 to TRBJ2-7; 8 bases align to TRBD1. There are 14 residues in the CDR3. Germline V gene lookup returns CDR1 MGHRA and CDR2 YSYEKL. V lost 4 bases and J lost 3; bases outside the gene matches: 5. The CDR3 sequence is CASSPGQGYYEQYF. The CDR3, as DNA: TGCGCCAGCAGCCCAGGACAGGGTTACTACGAGCAGTACTTC.

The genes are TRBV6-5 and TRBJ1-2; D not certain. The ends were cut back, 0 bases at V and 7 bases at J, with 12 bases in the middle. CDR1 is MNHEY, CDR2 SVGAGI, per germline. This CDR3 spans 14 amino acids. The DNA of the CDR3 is TGTGCCAGCAGTTACTCGAATCGGCAGGCTGGCTACACCTTC. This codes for CASSYSNRQAGYTF.

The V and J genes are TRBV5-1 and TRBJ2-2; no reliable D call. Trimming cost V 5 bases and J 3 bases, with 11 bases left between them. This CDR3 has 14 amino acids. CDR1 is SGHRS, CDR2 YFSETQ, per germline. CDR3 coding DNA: TGCGCCAGCAGAACTCGGACGGACACCGGGGAGCTGTTTTTT. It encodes CASRTRTDTGELFF.

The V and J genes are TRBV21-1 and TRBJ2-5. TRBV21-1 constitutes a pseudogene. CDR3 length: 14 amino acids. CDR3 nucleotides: TGTGCCAGCAGCAAAGAAGTCGGACAAGAGACCCAGTACTTC. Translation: CASSKEVGQETQYF.

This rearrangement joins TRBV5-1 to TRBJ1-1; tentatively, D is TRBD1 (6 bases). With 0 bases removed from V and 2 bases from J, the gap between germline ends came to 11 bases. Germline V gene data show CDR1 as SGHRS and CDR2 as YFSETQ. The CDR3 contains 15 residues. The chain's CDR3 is CASSLEGGFNTEAFF. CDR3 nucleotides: TGCGCCAGCAGCTTGGAAGGGGGGTTTAACACTGAAGCTTTCTTT. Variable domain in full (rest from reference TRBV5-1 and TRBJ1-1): KAGVTQTPRYLIKTRGQQVTLSCSPISGHRSVSWYQQTPGQGLQFLFEYFSETQRNKGNFPGRFSGRQFSNSRSEMNVSTLELGDSALYLCASSLEGGFNTEAFFGQGTRLTVV.

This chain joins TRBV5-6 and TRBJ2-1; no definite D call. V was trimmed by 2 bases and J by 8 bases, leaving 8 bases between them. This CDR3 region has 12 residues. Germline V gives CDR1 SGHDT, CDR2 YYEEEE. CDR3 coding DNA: TGTGCCAGCAGCTTACTGATCGATGAGCAGTTCTTC. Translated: CASSLLIDEQFF.

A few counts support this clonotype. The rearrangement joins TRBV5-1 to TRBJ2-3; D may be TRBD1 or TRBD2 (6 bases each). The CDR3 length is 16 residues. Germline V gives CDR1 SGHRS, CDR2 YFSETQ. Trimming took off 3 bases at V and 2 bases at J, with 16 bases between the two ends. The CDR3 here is CASSWGLWGATDTQYF. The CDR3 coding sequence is TGCGCCAGCAGCTGGGGGTTATGGGGGGCCACAGATACGCAGTATTTT. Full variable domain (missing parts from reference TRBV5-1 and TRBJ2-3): KAGVTQTPRYLIKTRGQQVTLSCSPISGHRSVSWYQQTPGQGLQFLFEYFSETQRNKGNFPGRFSGRQFSNSRSEMNVSTLELGDSALYLCASSWGLWGATDTQYFGPGTRLTVL.

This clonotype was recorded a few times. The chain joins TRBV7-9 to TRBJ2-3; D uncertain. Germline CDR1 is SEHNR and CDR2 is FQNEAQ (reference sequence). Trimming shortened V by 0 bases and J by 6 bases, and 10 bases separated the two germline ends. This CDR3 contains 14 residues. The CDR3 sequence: CASSLARSPDTQYF. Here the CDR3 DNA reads TGTGCCAGCAGCTTAGCGCGGTCCCCGGATACGCAGTATTTT.

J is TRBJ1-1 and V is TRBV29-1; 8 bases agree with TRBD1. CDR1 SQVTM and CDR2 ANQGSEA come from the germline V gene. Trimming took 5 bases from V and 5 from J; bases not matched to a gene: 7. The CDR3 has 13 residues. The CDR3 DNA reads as TGCAGCGTTTCCGGACAGGGAGGGACTGAAGCTTTCTTT. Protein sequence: CSVSGQGGTEAFF.

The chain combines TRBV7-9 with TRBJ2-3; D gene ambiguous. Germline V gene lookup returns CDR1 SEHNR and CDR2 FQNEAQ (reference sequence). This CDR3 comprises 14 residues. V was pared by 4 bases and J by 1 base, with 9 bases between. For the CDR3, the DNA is TGTGCCAGCAGCTCCGACTGGGGCACAGATACGCAGTATTTT. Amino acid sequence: CASSSDWGTDTQYF. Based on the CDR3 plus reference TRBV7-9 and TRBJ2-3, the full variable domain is DTGVSQNPRHKITKRGQNVTFRCDPISEHNRLYWYRQTLGQGPEFLTYFQNEAQLEKSRLLSDRFSAERPKGSFSTLEIQRTEQGDSAMYLCASSSDWGTDTQYFGPGTRLTVL.

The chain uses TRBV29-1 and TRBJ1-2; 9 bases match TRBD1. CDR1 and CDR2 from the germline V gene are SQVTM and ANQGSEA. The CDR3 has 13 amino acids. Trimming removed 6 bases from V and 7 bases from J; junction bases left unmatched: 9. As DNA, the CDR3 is TGCAGCGTGGCATCACAGGGGGCGCTTGGCTACACCTTC. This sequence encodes CSVASQGALGYTF.

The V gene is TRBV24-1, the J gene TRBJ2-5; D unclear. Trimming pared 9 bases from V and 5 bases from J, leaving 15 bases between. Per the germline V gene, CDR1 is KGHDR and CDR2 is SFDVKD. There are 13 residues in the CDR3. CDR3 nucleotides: TGTGCCACCGGCGGTACCATTGGGGAGACCCAGTACTTC. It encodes CATGGTIGETQYF.

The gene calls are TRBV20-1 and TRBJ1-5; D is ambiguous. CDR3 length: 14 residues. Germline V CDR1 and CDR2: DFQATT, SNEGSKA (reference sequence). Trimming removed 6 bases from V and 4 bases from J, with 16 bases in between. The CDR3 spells CSAPEYPKNQPQHF. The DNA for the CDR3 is TGCAGTGCACCAGAATACCCCAAAAATCAGCCCCAGCATTTT.

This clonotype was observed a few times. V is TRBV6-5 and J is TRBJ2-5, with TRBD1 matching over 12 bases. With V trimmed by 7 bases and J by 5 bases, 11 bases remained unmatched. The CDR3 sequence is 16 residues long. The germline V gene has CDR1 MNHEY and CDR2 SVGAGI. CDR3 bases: TGTGCCAGCACCCGGATCCGGGACAGGGGGCTGGAGACCCAGTACTTC. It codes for CASTRIRDRGLETQYF.

CDR3 bases: TGTGCCAGCAGTCCGTCGACAGAGGATCAGCCCCAGCATTTT. This translates into CASSPSTEDQPQHF. The chain carries TRBV12-3 or TRBV12-4 and TRBJ1-5, with D possibly TRBD1 on 5 matching bases. This CDR3 has 14 amino acids. Trimming stripped 5 bases from V and 5 bases from J, with 13 bases between.

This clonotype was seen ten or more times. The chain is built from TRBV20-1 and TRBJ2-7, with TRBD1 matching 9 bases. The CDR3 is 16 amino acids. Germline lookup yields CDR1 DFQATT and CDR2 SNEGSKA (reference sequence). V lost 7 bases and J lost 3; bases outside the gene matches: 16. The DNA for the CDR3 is TGCAGTGTCTCGAACTCTCCGGGACAGGGAGACTACGAGCAGTACGTC. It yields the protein CSVSNSPGQGDYEQYV.

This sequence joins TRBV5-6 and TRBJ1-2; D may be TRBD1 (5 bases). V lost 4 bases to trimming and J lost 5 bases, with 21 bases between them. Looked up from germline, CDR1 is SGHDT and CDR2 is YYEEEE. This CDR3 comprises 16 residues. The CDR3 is CASSPPKWQGSYGYTF. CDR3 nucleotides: TGTGCCAGCAGCCCTCCTAAGTGGCAGGGATCTTATGGCTACACCTTC.

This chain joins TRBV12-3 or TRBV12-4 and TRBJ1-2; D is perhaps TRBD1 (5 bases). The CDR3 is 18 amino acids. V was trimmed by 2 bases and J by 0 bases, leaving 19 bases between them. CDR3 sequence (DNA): TGTGCCAGCAGTTTAATGCTTTTAGGGGTGAGAGCTAACTATGGCTACACCTTC. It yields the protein CASSLMLLGVRANYGYTF.